These 6 T cell receptor beta chains came from one sample sequenced in a study of cytomegalovirus exposure and HLA in healthy donors. This PCR relied on a set of 60 Vbeta primers and 13 Jbeta primers. Assay: immunoSEQ multiplex PCR; the TCRdb copy retains only in-frame clones and omits some. Found here are some 180,000 clones, around 75% of them singletons; the top ten hold 2.9%. Material: PBMCs. The receptors stem from a male donor in good health and CMV-seronegative.

This clone was found once. The chain joins TRBV28 to TRBJ2-1; tentatively, D is TRBD1 (5 bases). The CDR3 has 13 residues. Germline CDR1 and CDR2: MDHEN and SYDVKM. Trimming shortened V by 4 bases and J by 9 bases, and 13 bases separated the two germline ends. The CDR3 sequence is CASSYGQGGEQFF. For the CDR3, the DNA is TGTGCCAGCAGTTACGGGCAGGGTGGTGAGCAGTTCTTC.

The chain recombines TRBV5-4 with TRBJ2-7; 7 nucleotides line up with TRBD1. Germline CDR1 SGHNT, CDR2 YYREEE (reference sequence). V shed 1 base, J shed 1 base, and the junction held 5 bases outside the gene matches. The CDR3 is 15 residues long. CDR3 DNA: TGTGCCAGCAGCTTGACAGGGGCGCGTTCCTACGAGCAGTACTTC. This codes for CASSLTGARSYEQYF.

This clone was recorded a few times. The chain employs TRBV15 and TRBJ2-6; 7 bases are a match to TRBD1. Per germline, CDR1 LNHNV and CDR2 YYDKDF (reference sequence). V lost 1 base, J lost 4 bases, and 1 base stayed unmatched. The length of the CDR3 is 15 residues. The CDR3 spells CATSRGTGGANVLTF. CDR3 DNA: TGTGCCACCAGCAGAGGGACAGGCGGGGCCAACGTCCTGACTTTC.

This clone was detected ten times or more. CDR3: CASSLAGQGAEAFF. DNA for the CDR3: TGTGCCAGCAGCTTAGCGGGCCAGGGGGCTGAAGCTTTCTTT. The chain couples TRBV7-3 to TRBJ1-1, with 7 nucleotides matching TRBD1. This CDR3 is 14 amino acids long. Germline CDR1 is SGHTA and CDR2 is FQGTGA. V shed 2 bases and J 6 bases; nucleotides not matched to a gene: 6.

The V call is TRBV27, the J call TRBJ2-5, with 7 bases that match TRBD1. Germline values: CDR1 MNHEY, CDR2 SMNVEV (reference sequence). After removal of 4 bases from V and 5 bases from J, the junction contained 10 bases not matched to a gene. The CDR3 covers 15 residues. The CDR3 DNA sequence: TGTGCCAGCAGTTCTCCCGGGACAGTTGGGGAGACCCAGTACTTC. Translation: CASSSPGTVGETQYF.

This clone was seen only a few times. V is TRBV5-6 and J is TRBJ1-1, with no clear D. From germline, CDR1 is SGHDT and CDR2 YYEEEE. V lost 0 bases and J lost 5, with 8 bases in between. The CDR3 spans 13 residues. The chain's CDR3 is CASSLGARTEAFF. CDR3 sequence (DNA): TGTGCCAGCAGCTTGGGGGCAAGGACTGAAGCTTTCTTT.